The subject of this entry is one T cell receptor beta chain. Antigen unknown. The CDR3 runs 17 residues. Germline-derived CDR1 and CDR2 are DFQATT and SNEGSKA (reference sequence). As the method of synthesis, 5'RACE template switching with UMIs yielded TCR beta cDNA. Reanalyzing the 5' RACE reads, TCRdb keeps one entry per CDR3 protein, without DNA. The table lists 550,000 to 600,000 distinct CDR3 sequences. This entry comes from a study of T cells expressing NK-cell markers. Overall study: Sorted CD3+CD56-NKG2C+, CD3+CD56+NKG2C- and CD3+CD56+NKG2C+ T cells were the source of the TCR beta repertoires. Among eight sequenced donors, seven carried HCMV seropositivity while one was seronegative.

Broader study findings: Evidence did not settle whether expanded NKG2C+ T cell clones targeted HCMV.

The chain has TRBV20-1 and TRBJ2-5; as DNA is missing, the TRBD2 call by TCRdb cannot be tested. The material sequenced was blood T cells: a sorted CD56 or NKG2C T cell subset, CD4+ or CD8+ T cells, or bulk PBMC T cells (not recorded which). The sequence derives from a man between 18 and 29 years old in good health. The CDR3 sequence: CSARRSSILGGGETQYF.